The 17 T cell receptor beta chains below come from one sample, sequenced in a study of blood T cell repertoires in COVID-19 (dated by TCRdb to about 2020). Libraries were made using the immunoSEQ multiplex PCR assay. The clones in this table, taken by TCRdb from immuneACCESS, are in-frame only. Not every clone is retained; where verified, under half of the shortfall comes from an unresolved V gene, and the cause of the rest is unknown. The sample data list about 87,000 clones, and about 90% of these were observed just once. The ten top clones hold approximately 7% of the sample. The material sequenced was peripheral blood. The receptor source for this set is a man in his late teens or twenties with COVID-19, enrolled during active disease.

This rearrangement joins TRBV4-1 to TRBJ2-7; 7 bases are shared with TRBD1. Germline lookup yields CDR1 MGHRA and CDR2 YSYEKL. CDR3 length equals 15 residues. J lost 6 bases, V lost 4 bases, and 12 bases had no gene match. The CDR3 DNA is TGCGCCAGCAGCCCTTACCCCAGGGGGAAGGGCGAGCAGTACTTC. Its protein product is CASSPYPRGKGEQYF.

The genes are TRBV4-1 and TRBJ2-7, with TRBD2 as a possible D gene (7 bases). This CDR3 has 16 amino acids. V shed 1 base and J shed 6 bases, with 19 bases lying between them. In germline, CDR1 is MGHRA, CDR2 YSYEKL. CDR3 sequence reads: CASSQGAGAGEFEQYF. The CDR3 DNA is TGCGCCAGCAGCCAAGGGGCAGGGGCGGGAGAATTCGAGCAGTACTTC.

J is TRBJ1-1 and V is TRBV4-1; D perhaps matches TRBD1 (6 bases). Trimming removed 4 bases at V and 4 bases at J, with 13 bases between. CDR1 and CDR2 (germline): MGHRA, YSYEKL. The CDR3 has 14 amino acids. CDR3 sequence reads: CASSPSGVTTEAFF. CDR3 in DNA: TGCGCCAGCAGCCCGTCAGGGGTGACCACTGAAGCTTTCTTT.

This rearrangement joins TRBV5-4 to TRBJ2-7; 7 bases map to TRBD1. V trimming: 5 bases; J trimming: 0 bases; junction bases outside the gene matches: 2. CDR1 is SGHNT and CDR2 is YYREEE in the germline V gene (reference sequence). This CDR3 region has 13 residues. The CDR3 DNA reads TGTGCCAGCAGTCAGGGGGTCTCCTACGAGCAGTACTTC. Residues: CASSQGVSYEQYF.

V usage is TRBV10-3 and J usage is TRBJ2-5; no reliable D call. CDR3 length equals 13 residues. V lost 4 bases to trimming and J lost 4 bases, with 10 bases between them. Germline V lookup: CDR1 ENHRY, CDR2 SYGVKD. CDR3 amino acids: CAISVGVGETQYF. CDR3 in DNA: TGTGCCATCAGTGTGGGCGTCGGAGAGACCCAGTACTTC.

Only one count was recorded for this clone. CDR3 nucleotide sequence: TGCAGCGTTGGTAGACTCCCAGGGGTCCCCTACAATGAGCAGTTCTTC. Translated: CSVGRLPGVPYNEQFF. The chain employs TRBV29-1 and TRBJ2-1; perhaps TRBD1 as D (6 bases). Trimming removed 4 bases from V and 2 bases from J, with 18 bases in between. Germline V lookup: CDR1 SQVTM, CDR2 ANQGSEA. This CDR3 region has 16 residues.

The V and J genes are TRBV5-4 and TRBJ1-1; D is perhaps TRBD1 (5 bases). Germline-derived CDR1 and CDR2 are SGHNT and YYREEE (reference sequence). With 1 base removed from V and 0 bases from J, the gap between germline ends came to 10 bases. This CDR3 contains 15 residues. CDR3 DNA sequence: TGTGCCAGCAGCTTGAAACAGGCGATGAACACTGAAGCTTTCTTT. Protein sequence: CASSLKQAMNTEAFF.

The chain has TRBV27 and TRBJ2-7, with 7 bases matching TRBD2. V dropped 2 bases and J dropped 3; count of bases not matched to a gene: 4. The CDR3 is made up of 14 amino acids. Per germline, CDR1 MNHEY and CDR2 SMNVEV (reference sequence). The DNA of the CDR3 is TGTGCCAGCAGTTTAGCCAGGGACTACTACGAGCAGTACTTC. Protein: CASSLARDYYEQYF.

Regarding this clone: At one of its ends the junction is not consistent with the germline gene, which may arise from a read error. The chain uses TRBV5-6 and TRBJ1-4; 8 bases are shared with TRBD1. The CDR3 totals 13 residues. Germline CDR1 SGHDT, CDR2 YYEEEE. The CDR3 DNA follows: TGTGCCAGCAGCTTACAGGGGGAAGAAAAACTGCTTTTT. Its protein is CASSLQGEEKLLF.

The rearrangement links TRBV9 to TRBJ2-7; D might be TRBD2 (6 bases). The V gene's germline CDR1 is SGDLS and CDR2 YYNGEE. The CDR3 runs 16 residues. The V gene lost 0 bases and the J gene lost 4 bases, with 17 bases spanning the gap. CDR3 residues: CASSVDDSREEYEQYF. Written as DNA, the CDR3 is TGTGCCAGCAGCGTAGATGATTCGAGGGAGGAATACGAGCAGTACTTC.

V is TRBV5-5 and J is TRBJ1-2, with no clear D. The CDR3 loop spans 12 amino acids. Trimming left V 2 bases short and J 7 bases short, with 9 bases between. CDR1 and CDR2 (germline): SGHKS, YYEKEE (reference sequence). In DNA form, the CDR3 reads TGTGCCAGCAGCTTTGAGAGGGCTGGCTACACCTTC. The encoded protein is CASSFERAGYTF.

The gene calls are TRBV28 and TRBJ2-2, with TRBD2 matching over 7 bases. Germline loops: CDR1 MDHEN, CDR2 SYDVKM. CDR3 length: 17 amino acids. The J segment lost 1 base and the V segment lost 6 bases, leaving 11 bases of the junction unmatched. The CDR3 DNA reads as TGTGCCAGCAGCCATGGTCGGGGGGTACAGAACACCGGGGAGCTGTTTTTT. Protein sequence: CASSHGRGVQNTGELFF.

The chain has TRBV5-1 and TRBJ2-7, with 7 bases fitting TRBD1. Germline V gives CDR1 SGHRS, CDR2 YFSETQ. J gave up 0 bases and V 4 bases, and 10 bases lay outside the gene matches. CDR3 length: 16 residues. CDR3 amino acids: CASSPQPGQASYEQYF. The DNA for the CDR3 is TGCGCCAGCAGCCCGCAACCTGGACAGGCCTCCTACGAGCAGTACTTC.

The gene calls are TRBV30 and TRBJ1-1, with D hard to call. The ends were cut back, 1 base at V and 5 bases at J, with 11 bases in the middle. The germline gives CDR1 GTSNPN, CDR2 SVGIG (reference sequence). The CDR3 contains 13 residues. CDR3 nucleotide sequence: TGTGCCTGGAGTGCGGCGGCGAGGACTGAAGCTTTCTTT. Translating gives CAWSAAARTEAFF.

The CDR3 reads CATSRGGTEAFF. CDR3 DNA: TGTGCCACCAGCAGAGGAGGCACTGAAGCTTTCTTT. The chain recombines TRBV15 with TRBJ1-1; D is uncertain. V gave up 1 base and J gave up 4 bases, with 4 bases separating them. CDR3 length: 12 amino acids. CDR1 and CDR2 from the germline V gene are LNHNV and YYDKDF (reference sequence).

The genes are TRBV28 and TRBJ1-6; maybe TRBD1 (5 bases). CDR3 length: 14 amino acids. V was shortened by 8 bases and J by 2 bases, with 10 bases between the two germline ends. Germline CDR1 is MDHEN and CDR2 is SYDVKM. The CDR3 DNA is TGTGCCAGCTTCCGGGGGGCCTATAATTCACCCCTCCACTTT. The encoded protein is CASFRGAYNSPLHF.

V and J are TRBV19 and TRBJ2-7; 8 bases agree with TRBD1. Germline V gene data show CDR1 as LNHDA and CDR2 as SQIVND (reference sequence). V lost 5 bases to trimming and J lost 2 bases; unmatched junction nucleotides: 5. This CDR3 has 14 amino acids. The chain's CDR3 is CASSPGTGPYEQYF. The CDR3 DNA sequence: TGTGCCAGTAGTCCCGGGACAGGTCCCTACGAGCAGTACTTC.